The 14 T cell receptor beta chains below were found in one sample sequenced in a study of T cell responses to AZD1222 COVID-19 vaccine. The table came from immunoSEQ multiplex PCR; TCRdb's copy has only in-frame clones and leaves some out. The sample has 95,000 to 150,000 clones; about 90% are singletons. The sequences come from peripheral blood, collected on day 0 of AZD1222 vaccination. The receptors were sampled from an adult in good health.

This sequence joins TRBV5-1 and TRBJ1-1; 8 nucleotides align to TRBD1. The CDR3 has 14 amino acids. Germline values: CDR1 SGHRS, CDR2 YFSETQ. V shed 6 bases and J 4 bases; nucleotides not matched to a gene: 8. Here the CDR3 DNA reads TGCGCCAGCACCCTGACAGGGGCAGGCACTGAAGCTTTCTTT. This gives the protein CASTLTGAGTEAFF.

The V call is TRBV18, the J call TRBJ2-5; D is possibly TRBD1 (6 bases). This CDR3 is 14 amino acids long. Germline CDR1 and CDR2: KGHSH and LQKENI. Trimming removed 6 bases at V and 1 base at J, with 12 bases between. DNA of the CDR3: TGTGCCAGCTCCCGAGACAGGATCCAAGAGACCCAGTACTTC. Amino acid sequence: CASSRDRIQETQYF.

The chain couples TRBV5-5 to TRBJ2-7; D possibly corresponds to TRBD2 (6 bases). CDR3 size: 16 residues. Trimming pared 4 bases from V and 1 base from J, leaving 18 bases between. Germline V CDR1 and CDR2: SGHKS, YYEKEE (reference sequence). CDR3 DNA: TGTGCCAGCAGCGTGGGAGGCGGACGCCTGTCCTACGAGCAGTACTTC. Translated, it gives CASSVGGGRLSYEQYF. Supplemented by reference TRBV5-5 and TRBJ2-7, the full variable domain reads DAGVTQSPTHLIKTRGQQVTLRCSPISGHKSVSWYQQVLGQGPQFIFQYYEKEERGRGNFPDRFSARQFPNYSSELNVNALLLGDSALYLCASSVGGGRLSYEQYFGPGTRLTVT.

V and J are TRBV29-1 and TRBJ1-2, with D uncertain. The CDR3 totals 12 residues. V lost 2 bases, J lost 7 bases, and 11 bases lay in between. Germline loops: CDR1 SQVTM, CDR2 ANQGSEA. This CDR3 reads CSVELGKGGYTF. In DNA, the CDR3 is TGCAGCGTTGAATTGGGCAAAGGTGGCTACACCTTC.

CDR3 sequence: CASSEGGATYNEQFF. DNA for the CDR3: TGTGCCAGCAGCGAGGGGGGGGCTACCTACAATGAGCAGTTCTTC. The gene calls are TRBV7-8 and TRBJ2-1; D is possibly TRBD2 (7 bases). Trimming pared 5 bases from V and 2 bases from J, leaving 13 bases between. CDR1 and CDR2 (germline): SGHVS, FQNEAQ. The CDR3 sequence is 15 residues long.

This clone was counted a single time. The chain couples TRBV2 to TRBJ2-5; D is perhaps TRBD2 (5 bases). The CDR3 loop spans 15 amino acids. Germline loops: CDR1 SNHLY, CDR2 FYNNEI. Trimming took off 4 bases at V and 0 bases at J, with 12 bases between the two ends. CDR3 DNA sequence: TGTGCCAGCAGTGCCCAGCGAGGGTACCAAGAGACCCAGTACTTC. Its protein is CASSAQRGYQETQYF.

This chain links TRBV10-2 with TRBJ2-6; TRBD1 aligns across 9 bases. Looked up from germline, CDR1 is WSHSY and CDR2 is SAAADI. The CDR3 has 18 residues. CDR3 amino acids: CANQTGGVDGSGANVLTF. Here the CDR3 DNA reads TGCGCTAACCAGACAGGGGGTGTCGACGGCTCTGGGGCCAACGTCCTGACTTTC.

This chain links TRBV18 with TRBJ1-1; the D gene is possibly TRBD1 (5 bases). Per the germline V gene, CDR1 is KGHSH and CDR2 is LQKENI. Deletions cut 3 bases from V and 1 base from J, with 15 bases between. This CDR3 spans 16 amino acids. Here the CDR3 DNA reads TGTGCCAGCTCACCGGGGCCAGGGTTCGAGAACACTGAAGCTTTCTTT. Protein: CASSPGPGFENTEAFF.

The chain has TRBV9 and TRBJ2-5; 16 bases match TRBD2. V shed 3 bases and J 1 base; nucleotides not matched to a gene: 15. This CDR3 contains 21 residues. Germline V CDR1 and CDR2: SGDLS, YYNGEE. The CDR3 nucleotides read TGTGCCAGCAGCGAGCAACCGGGACTAGCGGGAGGGATCCACACCCAAGAGACCCAGTACTTC. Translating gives CASSEQPGLAGGIHTQETQYF. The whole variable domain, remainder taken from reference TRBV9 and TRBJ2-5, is DSGVTQTPKHLITATGQRVTLRCSPRSGDLSVYWYQQSLDQGLQFLIQYYNGEERAKGNILERFSAQQFPDLHSELNLSSLELGDSALYFCASSEQPGLAGGIHTQETQYFGPGTRLLVL.

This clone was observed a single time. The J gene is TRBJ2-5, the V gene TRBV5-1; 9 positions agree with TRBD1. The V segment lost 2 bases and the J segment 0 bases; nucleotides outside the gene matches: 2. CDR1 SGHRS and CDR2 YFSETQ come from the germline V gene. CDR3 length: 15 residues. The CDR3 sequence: CASSFGTGHQETQYF. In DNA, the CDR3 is TGCGCCAGCAGCTTCGGGACAGGGCACCAAGAGACCCAGTACTTC.

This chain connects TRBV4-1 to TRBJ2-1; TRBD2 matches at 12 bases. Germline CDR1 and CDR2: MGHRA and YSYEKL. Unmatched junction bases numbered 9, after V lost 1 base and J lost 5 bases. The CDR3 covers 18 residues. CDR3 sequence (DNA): TGCGCCAGCAGCCAAGCCCCTACCGCTAGCGGGGGGGACAATGAGCAGTTCTTC. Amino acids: CASSQAPTASGGDNEQFF.

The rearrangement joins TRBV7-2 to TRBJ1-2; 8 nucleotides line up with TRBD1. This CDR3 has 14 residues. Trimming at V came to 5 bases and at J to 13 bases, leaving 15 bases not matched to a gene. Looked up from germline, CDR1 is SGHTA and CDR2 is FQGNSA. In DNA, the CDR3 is TGTGCCAGCAGCCCCGGTTCCCAGGGGGCCATAAGCACCTTC. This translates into CASSPGSQGAISTF.

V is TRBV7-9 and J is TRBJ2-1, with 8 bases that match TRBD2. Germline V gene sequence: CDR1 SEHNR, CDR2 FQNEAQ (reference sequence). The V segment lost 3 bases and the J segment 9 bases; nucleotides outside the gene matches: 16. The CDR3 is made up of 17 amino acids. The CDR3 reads CASSFFLAGSLVSEQFF. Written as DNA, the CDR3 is TGTGCCAGCAGCTTTTTCCTAGCGGGCTCCCTGGTTAGTGAGCAGTTCTTC.

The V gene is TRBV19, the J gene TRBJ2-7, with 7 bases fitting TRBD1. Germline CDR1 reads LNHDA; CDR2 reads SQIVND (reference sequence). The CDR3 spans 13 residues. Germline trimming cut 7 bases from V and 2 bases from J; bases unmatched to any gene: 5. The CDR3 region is CASKTTGTYEQYF. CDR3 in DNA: TGTGCCAGTAAAACGACAGGGACCTACGAGCAGTACTTC.